The next 6 T cell receptor beta chains were all read from a single sample in a study of tumor-infiltrating lymphocytes in primary liver carcinoma. The source material, roughly 18-32 mg of unsorted bulk tissue, was used to co-extract RNA and DNA. The template, around 540 ng total RNA, yielded TCR beta cDNA made with a constant-region primer. Sequencing libraries for TCR beta derived from three nested multiplex PCR rounds that used slightly modified ARM-PCR. PCR rounds one and two used TRBV1-TRBV30 forward primers with a C-beta reverse primer for around 11 cycles each. MiXCR was run by TCRdb on the multiplex PCR reads, yielding one entry per CDR3 protein. Among around 54,000 distinct CDR3 sequences listed, around three quarters were seen once. The sample was liver tumor tissue from sampling region 2. Documented subset: tumor region T2, inferior pole. The source is a man aged 40-50 years with primary liver carcinoma and hepatitis B virus infection.

A word on this clonotype: A clone one base away is much larger, so this may be a read error. The V gene is TRBV7-9, the J gene TRBJ2-3, with TRBD2 identical over 7 bases. CDR3 length: 16 residues. The germline V gene has CDR1 SEHNR and CDR2 FQNEAQ (reference sequence). The CDR3 sequence: CASSLAGAGPTVTQYF. In DNA form, the CDR3 reads TGTGCCAGCAGCTTAGCGGGAGCGGGACCCACAGTTACGCAGTATTTT.

The genes are TRBV28 and TRBJ2-7; 7 bases are a match to TRBD2. V shed 9 bases and J 4 bases; nucleotides not matched to a gene: 6. Germline CDR1 is MDHEN and CDR2 is SYDVKM. The CDR3 totals 12 residues. In DNA form, the CDR3 reads TGTGCCAGAAGTCCGGGGGGTTACGAGCAGTACTTC. Translating it yields CARSPGGYEQYF.

V and J are TRBV6-2 or TRBV6-3 and TRBJ2-7, with D perhaps matching TRBD2 (6 bases). Trimming pared 6 bases from V and 4 bases from J, leaving 16 bases between. The CDR3 runs to 14 residues. Germline values: CDR1 MNHEY, CDR2 SVGEGT. The CDR3 nucleotides read TGTGCCAGCAGACGCGGGATTAGCGATTACGAGCAGTACTTC. It translates to CASRRGISDYEQYF.

With regard to this clonotype: A read error may produce the germline difference seen at one junction end. CDR3 protein: CSDERTNGGNEQFF. For the CDR3, the DNA is TGCAGCGATGAAAGAACTAACGGGGGGAATGAGCAGTTCTTC. The gene calls are TRBV29-1 and TRBJ2-1; 7 bases are a match to TRBD2. The V gene's germline CDR1 is SQVTM and CDR2 ANQGSEA. The CDR3 is made up of 14 amino acids.

For this clonotype: Its ends do not fully match the called genes, so a read error is possible. The chain is built from TRBV6-2 or TRBV6-3 and TRBJ2-6; possible D gene TRBD1, 5 bases. CDR3 length: 14 residues. The germline V gene encodes CDR1 MNHEY and CDR2 SVGEGT. CDR3 sequence (DNA): TGTGCCAGCAGTTACACCTCTGGGGCCAAAGTCCTGGCTTTC. Translated: CASSYTSGAKVLAF.

This clonotype was detected ten times or more. The J gene is TRBJ1-4, the V gene TRBV6-6; no reliable D call. Looked up from germline, CDR1 is MNHNY and CDR2 is SVGAGI (reference sequence). Deletions cut 6 bases from V and 8 bases from J, with 7 bases between. CDR3 size: 11 residues. CDR3: CASSSGEKLFF. CDR3 sequence (DNA): TGTGCCAGCAGCTCCGGAGAAAAACTGTTTTTT.